This T cell receptor (beta chain) was profiled in a study of cytomegalovirus exposure and HLA in healthy donors (dated by TCRdb to about 2017). With respect to the entire study: In an earlier analysis of 587 of the donors, about 260 Gb of sequence data and approximately 120 million unique TCR beta sequences from some 170 million T cells were reported. An early release covering 550 to 700 HLA-typed donors comprised 250 to 350 gigabases of sequencing data and approximately 85 million unique TCR sequences. Of the approximately 400 genotyped donors, approximately 82% fell in the genetic ancestry cluster associated with self-reported Caucasian donors. The aim of the study was to test whether cataloging public T cell receptors could identify signatures of past pathogen exposure. The study profiled the T cell repertoires of about 640 subjects by immunosequencing and related them to cytomegalovirus serostatus. In addition to the first cohort of 666 subjects, a separate validation cohort of 100 to 150 different subjects was used. The study combined high-throughput TCR immunosequencing, statistical association of individual TCRs with disease status, and machine learning to predict cytomegalovirus infection status. A later analysis re-analyzed previously published TCR beta repertoires from roughly 630 donors and added high-resolution HLA genotyping to study TCR occurrence patterns. In the later analysis, no new phenotypic data were used to find candidate immune exposures; instead, reliance was placed on TCR beta sequences and their occurrence across donors. An earlier analysis of approximately 640 of the donors applied high-throughput TCR beta sequencing to assess whether each TCR beta V gene segment acted as functional or pseudogenic. Alongside the repertoire data, information on donor age, sex, ethnicity and CMV serostatus was compiled. A later genetic analysis used genome-wide SNP genotypes for about three fifths of the 666 donors, treating that subset as a discovery cohort. Every repertoire in the discovery cohort had been generated on one and the same sequencing platform. Both class I and class II loci were covered by HLA typing, at four-digit resolution. Typing coverage differed by locus: A, B, C, DRB1 and DQB1 were typed in roughly 620-640 donors, DQA1 in approximately 520, DPA1 in some 570, and DPB1 in 400 to 480. A handful of DR-DQ haplotypes were handled as single units for association and clustering because linkage in the cohort was strong. Among about 410 genotyped donors of the cohort, an average of roughly 230,000 unique TCR beta nucleotide sequences was sequenced per donor, of which 15% to 20% were non-productive. The full study reports these points: Sequencing depth was assumed to be roughly uniform across donors in the presence/absence analyses, though that assumption may not hold. Some IMGT-functional V segments, including TRBV6-2 and TRBV6-3, could not be distinguished by the 87-base-pair reads and were therefore excluded. Assigning TCR associations to individual alleles was difficult when HLA alleles, especially DR and DQ, strongly co-occurred. A later analysis found that TCR association rates varied across HLA loci, with DRB1 alleles showing the most associated TCRs and HLA-C alleles the fewest. A later analysis associated 15,000 to 20,000 TCR beta sequences with specific HLA alleles at a false discovery rate of 0.05. A later genetic analysis associated a missense DCLRE1C variant with V-gene and J-gene trimming of TCR beta chains, and an independent cohort replicated the association. Most TCR sequences were observed very rarely across donors, whereas some public TCRs were present in many individuals. Correlated functional status among segregating V segments might be attributable to linkage disequilibrium, but an unknown experimental factor could not be ruled out. According to a later analysis, parvovirus B19, influenza, CMV and Epstein-Barr virus appeared linked to several top co-occurrence clusters. A further reported finding was that TCR beta sequences accurately predicted the HLA-A and HLA-B alleles for most subjects in the first cohort. A total of fewer than 200 TCR beta chains were listed by the study as associated with cytomegalovirus. Compared with the 666-donor mean, donors in an Asian-associated ancestry cluster had fewer N-insertions in productive TCRs, according to a later genetic analysis. A cluster of highly shared sequence variants was judged likely to be a technical artifact of the sequencing pipeline. Because HLA typing was missing for some donors at each locus, association tests included only the typed subset. The only immune exposure information available for the cohort was CMV serostatus. Fewer than 20 rarely observed V segments, including chromosome 9 orphons, were excluded from the earlier analysis of about 600 of the donors because counts were too low. A later analysis found that most CMV-associated TCR beta chains appeared HLA-restricted, with HLA associations seemingly driven largely by CMV exposure. According to the authors, the approach could potentially be generalized to other disease states and immunological phenotypes. Three of the identified cytomegalovirus-associated TCR beta chains were confirmed in vitro to be specific for cytomegalovirus antigens. An earlier analysis of approximately 530 of the donors showed that most TCR beta V segments appeared in productive rearrangements either about 87% or about 30% of the time, which broadly matched IMGT annotations. In a later analysis, HLA-associated TCR beta chains were found to be more clonally expanded and to have lower generation probabilities than equally common non-associated chains. The classifier was reported to diagnose cytomegalovirus status with high specificity and sensitivity in both the original cohort and the validation cohort. This cohort had only TCR beta chains sequenced, and the lack of alpha or paired-chain data limited which features could be detected.

The library was obtained by the immunoSEQ multiplex PCR assay. A mixture of 60 forward primers for TCR Vbeta segments and 13 reverse primers for TCR Jbeta segments was used in the multiplex PCR. A multiplex PCR assay on genomic DNA amplified the CDR3 region of rearranged TCR beta genes. On the Illumina HiSeq System, the amplified TCR beta libraries were sequenced as 87-base-pair reads. In the authors' own workflow: In a later analysis, some 80 million unique TCR beta chains were counted across the roughly 700 repertoires, and roughly 11 million of these chains were shared by at least two donors. A nearest-neighbor algorithm error-corrected the raw reads and collapsed the reads into unique sequences, merging closely related sequences to remove PCR and sequencing errors. CDR3 sequences were aligned to IMGT reference sequences to assign V, D and J gene segments. For a sequence to be retained, at least a six-nucleotide match to both a V gene segment and a J gene segment was required. Rearrangements were called productive when the CDR3 lacked stop codons and stayed in frame with V and J; all others were non-productive. Following IMGT convention, CDR3 was defined as the stretch from the second conserved V-encoded cysteine to the conserved J-encoded phenylalanine. The earlier analysis of roughly 590 of the donors excluded sequences that lacked an unambiguous match to a single V gene segment. An earlier analysis of 587 of the donors classified V segments as functional when productive rearrangements were above 56.7% and as segregating when the standard deviation between donors was above 5%. A statistical classification framework was developed to diagnose cytomegalovirus status using the catalog of TCR beta chain sequences. A later analysis assigned V and J genes by comparing TCR nucleotide sequences with IMGT/GENE-DB human TR gene sequences. A later analysis assigned CDR3 sequences and most-parsimonious VDJ recombination scenarios with the TCRdist pipeline. In a later analysis, every TCR beta chain was defined by the combination of its CDR3 amino acid sequence and its V-gene family, and reads without a unique V-gene family were dropped. A later analysis removed roughly 590 highly shared, low-generation-probability nucleotide sequences to deal with suspected cross-contamination and a sequencing artifact. A later analysis calculated a clonal expansion index for each public chain from normalized within-repertoire ranks of inferred template counts. Generation probabilities in a later analysis came from a VDJ recombination model fitted to out-of-frame rearrangements, and those results were checked against IGoR. A later analysis scored TCR-TCR, TCR-HLA and TCR-CMV co-occurrence with hypergeometric tests, applying a repertoire-size bias correction to TCR pairs. In a later analysis, false discovery rates were estimated by permuting HLA or CMV assignments 20 times. In a later analysis, co-occurring TCRs were grouped with DBSCAN, and TCRdist sequence similarity was added when clustering was performed within HLA-allele-positive subsets. Repertoires with fewer than 30,000 or more than 120,000 public chains, plus five repertoires with anomalous nucleotide sharing, were excluded from co-occurrence clustering. TCRdb took over this immuneACCESS table, retaining in-frame rearrangements with V and J assigned. Such tables are incomplete; in checked studies, under half of the missing clones stem from an unresolved V gene, and the remainder is unexplained. V and J calls plus clone size are reproduced from that table; the DNA served to infer D and trimming. This sample comprises some 150,000 clones, roughly 85% of them detected only once. Clones ranked in the top ten supply roughly 2% of the sample.

Turning to this clone: The antigen this receptor binds is unknown. Base qualities are not at hand, and no much larger clone is one base apart.

The cohort consisted of 670 or so healthy bone marrow donors. Cohort members were all nominally healthy when sampled, although unrecorded immune exposures were likely present. The donor was CMV seronegative and belonged to the group of 380 or so seronegative cohort members. A peripheral blood sample was collected from each donor, and TCR beta sequencing was performed on peripheral blood mononuclear cells. Genomic DNA was extracted from the blood cell samples with the Qiagen DNeasy Blood Extraction Kit. The junction shows trimming of 0 bases on V and 7 bases on J, plus 4 bases between the germline ends. The CDR3 contains 12 residues, cysteine and phenylalanine counted. Only the CDR3 region is kept as DNA, spanning 36 bases read in frame from base 1. Reading the germline V gene gives CDR1 SGHDT and CDR2 YYEEEE.

This clonotype originated in a man aged 35 to 55 in good health and CMV-seronegative. The chain uses TRBV5-6 and TRBJ2-2; the D gene lacks a confident call. The specimen was PBMCs. For the CDR3, the sequence is CASSLGLGELFF. At the DNA level, the sequence is TGTGCCAGCAGCTTGGGTCTCGGGGAGCTGTTTTTT.